This paragraph covers one T cell receptor (beta chain) sequence. This clonotype is deemed medium-sized (0.01 to 0.1%). No antigen is known for it. Per-base qualities were not stored, and no clone one base away is much larger. The sample is drawn from a study of spatial heterogeneity in lung cancer (dated by TCRdb to about 2019). Regarding the study in general: Beta-chain transcripts were consistently detected in greater numbers than alpha-chain transcripts, which likely reflects a higher abundance of beta-chain transcripts. In the raw uncorrected reads, each unique combination of TCR and UMI appeared on average more than ten times. Both alpha and beta chains were TCR-sequenced in roughly 200 tumor regions, about 69 matched nontumor lung samples and 45 to 60 PBMC samples obtained at surgery. The study quantitatively compared TCR alpha and beta repertoires across multiple tumor regions, matched nontumor lung and blood in non-small cell lung cancer. Nonsynonymous mutation counts, determined by whole-exome sequencing of tumor tissue, were related to features of the TCR repertoire.

The sample's time point, from its label and the paper: sample taken at primary tumor resection. The donors were fewer than 90 patients from the lung TRACERx cohort who had early-stage, untreated non-small cell lung cancer. For TCR sequencing, whole RNA was extracted from tumor and nontumor lung tissue, or from cryopreserved PBMC samples, and no cell sorting was done. Only patients with enough RNA available from two or more tumor regions were chosen for TCR sequencing. Libraries were prepared through 5' RACE. TCRdb lists the instrument as NextSeq 500. In the TCR library protocol, a unique molecular identifier was attached to each TCR cDNA molecule so that PCR and sequencing errors could be corrected. The original methods were these. TCR identification, UMI-based error correction and CDR3 extraction were all carried out with Decombinator tools. TCRs above a frequency of 2 per 1,000, corresponding to the top 1% of the tumor frequency distribution, were defined as expanded. Renyi diversity was computed with the R vegan package after each repertoire had been subsampled 100 times to 5,000 TCRs. CDR3 similarity networks were built from amino acid triplet string-kernel similarity, connecting CDR3s with pairwise similarity above 0.82. TCRdb reprocessed the public reads (quality trimming at Q25 with fastp, clone calling with MiXCR) and kept in-frame beta chains. Identical CDR3 proteins give one entry, which carries the most common genes and DNA. TCRdb assigned the V and J calls; the authors' analysis was not used. For this sample the table gives about 21,000 distinct CDR3 sequences, of which about 4.5% were detected only once. The ten largest clones capture 6.5% to 9% of the sample.

V was cut back by 2 bases and J by 1 base, leaving a gap of 11 bases between them. Taken from cysteine to phenylalanine, the CDR3 has 15 residues. Of the read, only the CDR3 DNA is kept; its 45 bases are in frame from base 1. Per the germline V gene (reference sequence), LGHDT is the CDR1 and YNNKEL is the CDR2. Paper-wide results and their limitations: Confirming at a functional level the hypothesis that regional TCRs recognize regional mutations was considered to require additional single-cell paired TCR alpha and beta sequencing. Ubiquitous expanded tumor TCRs were detected in blood more often at tumor resection than at routine follow-up.

The rearrangement joined TRBV3-1 to TRBJ1-2, with no confidently assigned D gene. This sample comprised PBMCs, obtained at surgery. This TCR came from a male donor with early-stage non-small cell lung cancer. The sequenced DNA is TGTGCCAGCAGCCAAAGTGCTACCGTTAACTATGGCTACACCTTC. This gives the protein CASSQSATVNYGYTF.